Presented here are 9 T cell receptor beta chains from one specimen sequenced in a study of blood T cell repertoires in COVID-19. TCRdb's copy holds only in-frame clones and misses some; the assay was immunoSEQ multiplex PCR. This table holds under 200,000 clones, about 88% found once. Sequenced input: peripheral blood. Source of these receptors: a woman over 75 in a cohort sampled during active or convalescent COVID-19.

J is TRBJ2-3 and V is TRBV7-6; D possibly corresponds to TRBD1 (5 bases). Germline assignment: CDR1 SGHVS and CDR2 FNYEAQ. Trimming removed 3 bases at V and 2 bases at J, with 9 bases between. CDR3 size: 14 residues. The CDR3 spells CASSLTEFTDTQYF. CDR3 DNA sequence: TGTGCCAGCAGCTTGACAGAATTCACAGATACGCAGTATTTT.

This clone was detected once. The chain carries TRBV4-1 and TRBJ2-7, with TRBD1 matching 9 bases. V lost 1 base, J lost 5 bases, and 9 bases stayed unmatched. The CDR3 has 16 amino acids. From germline, CDR1 is MGHRA and CDR2 YSYEKL. The CDR3 reads CASSQVVGQGSDEQYF. The CDR3 DNA is TGCGCCAGCAGCCAAGTCGTAGGACAGGGGTCGGACGAGCAGTACTTC.

In this sample, this clone turned up once. The CDR3 spells CASSLQGEKLFF. The CDR3 DNA sequence: TGTGCCAGCTCACTTCAGGGGGAAAAACTGTTTTTT. The chain recombines TRBV18 with TRBJ1-4, with a possible D match to TRBD1 (6 bases). The CDR3 is 12 residues long. CDR1 is KGHSH and CDR2 is LQKENI in the germline V gene. The germline V and J ends were trimmed by 4 bases and 8 bases, with 8 bases remaining between them.

The V gene is TRBV29-1, the J gene TRBJ1-2; TRBD1 matches 8 bases. The J segment lost 6 bases and the V segment lost 6 bases, leaving 6 bases of the junction unmatched. This CDR3 spans 12 amino acids. Germline V lookup: CDR1 SQVTM, CDR2 ANQGSEA. DNA for the CDR3: TGCAGCGTGCAGGACAGGGCGGATGGCTACACCTTC. This gives the protein CSVQDRADGYTF.

The chain carries TRBV29-1 and TRBJ2-7; 10 bases line up with TRBD1. V lost 6 bases and J lost 2; bases outside the gene matches: 7. The length of the CDR3 is 14 residues. The germline V gene encodes CDR1 SQVTM and CDR2 ANQGSEA. This CDR3 reads CSVVPGQGTYEQYF. CDR3 nucleotide sequence: TGCAGCGTCGTACCGGGACAGGGGACCTACGAGCAGTACTTC.

This sequence joins TRBV4-2 and TRBJ2-7, with D perhaps TRBD2 (7 bases). Trimming pared 1 base from V and 2 bases from J, leaving 12 bases between. The germline V gene encodes CDR1 LGHNA and CDR2 YNFKEQ. The CDR3 loop spans 15 amino acids. This chain's CDR3 is CASSQGGGGTYEQYF. The CDR3 nucleotides read TGTGCCAGCAGCCAAGGAGGGGGGGGAACCTACGAGCAGTACTTC.

The rearrangement uses TRBV28 and TRBJ1-2, with 8 bases fitting TRBD1. Germline CDR1 MDHEN, CDR2 SYDVKM. The CDR3 has 13 amino acids. V was clipped by 6 bases and J by 8 bases; unmatched bases: 8. The CDR3 loop reads CASRRTGWEGYTF. DNA for the CDR3: TGTGCCAGCAGGAGGACAGGGTGGGAGGGCTACACCTTC.

This clone was observed a few times. The chain has TRBV19 and TRBJ1-6; D uncertain. The V and J ends lost 3 bases and 9 bases respectively, with 6 bases between them. This CDR3 spans 12 amino acids. Per the germline V gene, CDR1 is LNHDA and CDR2 is SQIVND (reference sequence). CDR3 nucleotides: TGTGCCAGTAGTATGAGGCTTTCACCCCTCCACTTT. It specifies CASSMRLSPLHF.

Comments on this clone: The junction departs from germline at one end; a sequencing error may be responsible. This chain uses TRBV6-2 or TRBV6-3 with TRBJ2-1, with D uncertain. Germline V gene lookup returns CDR1 MNHEY and CDR2 SVGEGT. This CDR3 is built from 14 residues. CDR3 sequence reads: CASSYLQSYNAQFF. CDR3 DNA sequence: TGTGCCAGCAGTTACCTACAGAGTTACAATGCGCAGTTCTTC.